A single sample is the source of the 3 T cell receptor beta chains below, sequenced in a study of blood T cell repertoires in COVID-19. Produced via immunoSEQ multiplex PCR; TCRdb's table is partial and in-frame only. In the table there are 300,000 to 400,000 clones, around 86% of which are singletons. Material: peripheral blood. The receptors were gathered from a man aged 45-65 years with active or convalescent COVID-19.

This chain connects TRBV2 to TRBJ2-5; 7 bases agree with TRBD2. CDR3 length equals 16 residues. The germline V gene has CDR1 SNHLY and CDR2 FYNNEI. Germline trimming cut 2 bases from V and 1 base from J; bases unmatched to any gene: 7. The CDR3 DNA reads TGTGCCAGCAGTGAAAGGGCCACTAGCGCCCAAGAGACCCAGTACTTC. Translated: CASSERATSAQETQYF.

The genes are TRBV25-1 and TRBJ1-2, with 9 bases matching TRBD1. CDR3 length: 14 residues. Trimming took 2 bases from V and 10 from J; bases not matched to a gene: 8. Germline V gene sequence: CDR1 MGHDK, CDR2 SYGVNS. CDR3 coding DNA: TGTGCCAGCAGTGAACCAGGGACAGGGTTTGCCTACACCTTC. It encodes CASSEPGTGFAYTF.

J is TRBJ1-4 and V is TRBV6-2 or TRBV6-3; 8 bases match TRBD1. The CDR3 loop spans 17 amino acids. The ends lost 5 bases at V and 0 bases at J; junction bases unmatched: 8. CDR1 and CDR2 from the germline V gene are MNHEY and SVGEGT. The CDR3 spells CASSLRDRRATNEKLFF. The CDR3 DNA follows: TGTGCCAGCAGTCTCCGGGACAGGCGAGCAACTAATGAAAAACTGTTTTTT.